The T cell receptor (beta chain) described here comes from a study of cytotoxic CD8 clonotypes in ibrutinib-treated CLL. Across the whole study: Responses: around 24 partial, 2 complete; after median around 64 months, about 15 stayed remitted, 12 progressed.

Cryopreserved PBMCs provided 2 to 2.5 micrograms of genomic DNA for the TCR beta libraries. V dropped 5 bases and J dropped 5; count of bases not matched to a gene: 11. The germline V gene has CDR1 LGHNA and CDR2 YNFKEQ. CDR3 length equals 16 residues. The intended depth for sequencing was 1 in 200,000 to 1 in 1 million T cells. TCRdb keeps only in-frame clones here, not all; method: immunoSEQ multiplex PCR. In the table there are about 180,000 clones, less than 85% of which are singletons. The chain has TRBV4-2 and TRBJ1-2, with 10 nucleotides matching TRBD1. The source material was PBMCs, sampled after 24 months of ibrutinib treatment. This sequence originates from a human donor with chronic lymphocytic leukemia. This chain's CDR3 is CASSLPRDRGNYGYTF. The CDR3 DNA reads TGTGCCAGCAGCTTGCCCCGGGACAGGGGAAATTATGGCTACACCTTC.